The 4 T cell receptor beta chains below all came from one sample that was sequenced in a study of blood T cell repertoires in COVID-19. Produced via immunoSEQ multiplex PCR; TCRdb's table is partial and in-frame only. The sample lists roughly 290,000 clones, 89% occurring once. Sequencing input: peripheral blood. Receptors originate from a woman aged 55-69 years with acute or convalescent COVID-19.

This chain uses TRBV5-1 with TRBJ1-1, with TRBD1 matching over 7 bases. This CDR3 is built from 15 residues. V was clipped by 4 bases and J by 4 bases; unmatched bases: 10. CDR1 and CDR2 (germline): SGHRS, YFSETQ. The CDR3 DNA follows: TGCGCCAGCAGCATTTCGGGACAGAGCTTCACTGAAGCTTTCTTT. Protein: CASSISGQSFTEAFF.

This clone was detected only a few times. The genes are TRBV23-1 and TRBJ1-5, with 7 bases that match TRBD1. TRBV23-1 is an ORF, and what it does is uncertain. Losses at the gene ends were 4 bases for V and 0 bases for J; bases not matched to a gene: 30. CDR3 length: 24 residues. CDR3 sequence (DNA): TGCGCCAGCAGTCCATCGACACCTTGGGGCCCCGGGACAGTTTACTCCTATAGCAATCAGCCCCAGCATTTT. It yields the protein CASSPSTPWGPGTVYSYSNQPQHF.

The J gene is TRBJ1-5, the V gene TRBV20-1; no clear D. The CDR3 spans 15 residues. V shed 3 bases and J shed 0 bases, with 12 bases lying between them. Per the germline V gene, CDR1 is DFQATT and CDR2 is SNEGSKA (reference sequence). The CDR3 is CSASLRGYSNQPQHF. The CDR3 DNA reads as TGCAGTGCTAGTCTCCGAGGGTATAGCAATCAGCCCCAGCATTTT.

This chain connects TRBV14 to TRBJ1-1, with TRBD1 as a possible D gene (5 bases). This CDR3 region has 14 residues. Germline V lookup: CDR1 SGHDN, CDR2 FVKESK. V lost 5 bases to trimming and J lost 6 bases, with 16 bases between them. In DNA, the CDR3 is TGTGCCAGCAGCACTCAGGGAGGTGTTTCTGAAGCTTTCTTT. Its translation: CASSTQGGVSEAFF.